The present T cell receptor beta chain was sequenced within a study of control samples from healthy donors and cancer patients. The method was immunoSEQ multiplex PCR; TCRdb's version includes in-frame clones alone and lacks a portion of them. This table holds roughly 370,000 clones, approximately 90% found once. The CDR3 totals 14 residues. J was trimmed by 3 bases and V by 6 bases; bases with no gene match: 6. Germline V gives CDR1 WNHNN, CDR2 SYGVQD (reference sequence). The sample was PBMCs. This receptor was taken from a man aged 35 to 55 with head and neck cancer. The chain has TRBV10-1 and TRBJ2-3, with TRBD2 matching over 7 bases. The DNA of the CDR3 is TGCGCCAGCAGCCCTAGCGGATCAACAGATACGCAGTATTTT. Protein product: CASSPSGSTDTQYF.